The 21 T cell receptor beta chains in this list originate from one sample, sequenced in a study of post-analysis software for immune sequencing data. Findings of the study overall: Patients carried four or five TRBV segments more frequently than controls did, and TRBV5-6, TRBV5-1 and TRBV20-1 were among them.

Incorporated into the TCR beta cDNA libraries were unique molecular identifiers, which served to reduce PCR and sequencing biases. TCRdb recomputed calls from the PCR reads with MiXCR, one row per CDR3 protein. The data contain around 440,000 distinct CDR3 sequences, under 55% of them singletons. The antigens of these receptors remain unknown. Sequenced material: blood. The receptors here all came from a girl between 5 and 17 years old with multiple sclerosis.

The chain couples TRBV7-2 to TRBJ2-7; TRBD1 is a possible D gene (5 bases). CDR1 is SGHTA, CDR2 FQGNSA, per germline. V lost 6 bases and J lost 3, with 12 bases in between. This CDR3 has 13 amino acids. The CDR3 is CASSHSGFYEQYF. In nucleotides, the CDR3 is TGTGCCAGCAGTCATTCAGGGTTCTACGAGCAGTACTTC.

Remarks on this clonotype: A junction end diverges from the germline sequence, so it may reflect a read error. The chain combines TRBV7-9 with TRBJ1-4; TRBD1 agrees at 7 bases. Germline CDR1 and CDR2: SEHNR and FQNEAQ (reference sequence). The CDR3 has 13 amino acids. CDR3: CASSSGGTEKRFF. The CDR3 coding sequence is TGTGCCAGCAGCTCAGGAGGGACAGAAAAACGGTTTTTT.

V is TRBV24-1 and J is TRBJ2-7; D is possibly TRBD1 (5 bases). With the DNA end fitting TRBJ2-5 better, the J assignment may be wrong. This CDR3 spans 19 amino acids. Looked up from germline, CDR1 is KGHDR and CDR2 is SFDVKD. The CDR3 sequence is CATSDLGTKGSPQRETQYF. The CDR3 DNA reads as TGTGCCACCAGTGATTTGGGTACTAAGGGGTCCCCTCAACGGGAGACCCAGTACTTC.

This chain uses TRBV4-1 with TRBJ2-7, with 8 bases matching TRBD2. The CDR3 runs to 17 residues. Germline CDR1 MGHRA, CDR2 YSYEKL. The J segment lost 4 bases and the V segment lost 4 bases, leaving 15 bases of the junction unmatched. The CDR3 region is CASSPDRFAGGMYEQYF. In DNA form, the CDR3 reads TGCGCCAGCAGCCCAGACCGATTCGCGGGAGGAATGTACGAGCAGTACTTC.

The J gene is TRBJ2-1, the V gene TRBV28; 7 nucleotides match TRBD1. Germline trimming cut 2 bases from V and 0 bases from J; bases unmatched to any gene: 4. CDR1 is MDHEN, CDR2 SYDVKM, per germline. The CDR3 has 16 amino acids. CDR3 DNA: TGTGCCAGCAGTTTAGCCGACAGGGACTCCTACAATGAGCAGTTCTTC. Protein sequence: CASSLADRDSYNEQFF.

This clonotype appeared a few times. V is TRBV18 and J is TRBJ2-1; 7 bases fit TRBD1. In germline, CDR1 is KGHSH, CDR2 LQKENI. J gave up 12 bases and V 5 bases, and 13 bases lay outside the gene matches. This CDR3 spans 14 amino acids. The CDR3 spells CASSARDSHIGQFF. DNA of the CDR3: TGTGCCAGCTCAGCCCGGGACAGCCATATCGGGCAGTTCTTC.

The chain is built from TRBV20-1 and TRBJ2-2, with D tentatively TRBD1 (5 bases). This CDR3 contains 14 residues. Trimming removed 6 bases from V and 2 bases from J, with 13 bases in between. In germline, CDR1 is DFQATT, CDR2 SNEGSKA (reference sequence). CDR3 coding DNA: TGCAGTGCGTCGCAGGGTCATAACACCGGGGAGCTGTTTTTT. The encoded protein is CSASQGHNTGELFF.

The chain has TRBV7-2 and TRBJ2-6, with no clear D. The V end lost 5 bases, the J end lost 4 bases, and 15 bases lay between the germline ends. Germline loops: CDR1 SGHTA, CDR2 FQGNSA. CDR3 length: 16 amino acids. Written as DNA, the CDR3 is TGTGCCAGCAGCCACCGTGGGTCAGTCGGGGCCAACGTCCTGACTTTC. This encodes CASSHRGSVGANVLTF.

CDR3 coding DNA: TGCAGCGTTGAATTGTCTAGCGGGGCGGGCTCCTACAATGAGCAGTTCTTC. Protein product: CSVELSSGAGSYNEQFF. V and J are TRBV29-1 and TRBJ2-1; 9 bases fit TRBD2. The CDR3 length is 17 residues. V dropped 2 bases and J dropped 0; count of bases not matched to a gene: 8. Looked up from germline, CDR1 is SQVTM and CDR2 is ANQGSEA.

This clonotype was seen more than once but under ten times. This rearrangement joins TRBV12-3 or TRBV12-4 to TRBJ2-5, with a tentative D call TRBD2 (6 bases). The J call may be in error: the DNA end matches TRBJ2-7 better. The CDR3 has 18 residues. The CDR3 spells CASSLVSRVAGRGHEQYF. As DNA, the CDR3 is TGTGCCAGCAGTTTAGTTTCCAGGGTGGCCGGGAGAGGCCACGAGCAGTACTTC.

This clonotype was counted between two and nine times. The chain combines TRBV3-1 with TRBJ2-1; 7 bases line up with TRBD2. The CDR3 length is 15 residues. Losses at the gene ends were 2 bases for V and 8 bases for J; bases not matched to a gene: 9. In germline, CDR1 is LGHDT, CDR2 YNNKEL (reference sequence). The CDR3 DNA reads TGTGCCAGCAGCCAATTTGGCGGGAGAGTTGATGAGCAGTTCTTC. Translation: CASSQFGGRVDEQFF.

Comments on this clonotype: Given a much more abundant clone one base away, this may be a read error. This chain links TRBV28 with TRBJ2-1; the match to TRBD2 covers 11 bases. V gave up 4 bases and J gave up 6 bases; unmatched junction bases: 5. The V gene's germline CDR1 is MDHEN and CDR2 SYDVKM. The CDR3 spans 15 residues. The CDR3 DNA follows: TGTGCCAGCAGTTACTATAGCGGGAGGGCCAATGAGCAGTTCTTC. Protein product: CASSYYSGRANEQFF.

This clonotype was seen a few times. This chain joins TRBV12-3 or TRBV12-4 and TRBJ2-1; 8 nucleotides match TRBD1. J lost 8 bases, V lost 3 bases, and 6 bases had no gene match. The CDR3 sequence is 14 residues long. The CDR3: CASSFRTGKDEQFF. For the CDR3, the DNA is TGTGCCAGCAGTTTTAGGACAGGGAAGGATGAGCAGTTCTTC.

The CDR3 region is CASTTPGTVNTGELFF. CDR3 coding DNA: TGTGCCAGCACCACCCCAGGGACCGTGAACACCGGGGAGCTGTTTTTT. The chain links TRBV6-2 or TRBV6-3 to TRBJ2-2, with D perhaps TRBD1 or TRBD2 (5 bases each). Trimming stripped 7 bases from V and 1 base from J, with 16 bases between. The CDR3 is made up of 16 amino acids. The germline CDR1 and CDR2 sequences are MNHEY and SVGEGT.

This clonotype was seen only a few times. The chain employs TRBV29-1 and TRBJ1-2; 7 positions agree with TRBD1. This CDR3 is built from 12 residues. Germline CDR1 reads SQVTM; CDR2 reads ANQGSEA. V lost 3 bases to trimming and J lost 7 bases; unmatched junction nucleotides: 5. CDR3 loop: CSVEAGGSGYTF. The DNA of the CDR3 is TGCAGCGTTGAGGCAGGGGGAAGTGGCTACACCTTC.

This clonotype was seen only a few times. The chain uses TRBV5-6 and TRBJ2-3; a weak D match, TRBD1 (5 bases). CDR3 length: 14 residues. Germline lookup yields CDR1 SGHDT and CDR2 YYEEEE. The germline V and J ends were trimmed by 1 base and 4 bases, with 10 bases remaining between them. This CDR3 is CASSLPRDPDTQYF. DNA of the CDR3: TGTGCCAGCAGCTTGCCCAGGGATCCAGATACGCAGTATTTT.

A single count supports this clonotype. V is TRBV25-1 and J is TRBJ2-5; unclear D gene. The DNA end favors TRBJ2-7, so the J call may be wrong. Germline V lookup: CDR1 MGHDK, CDR2 SYGVNS. The CDR3 is 14 amino acids. The CDR3 DNA reads as TGTGCCAGCAGTCATGGGTTGGGGATCCGCGAGCAGTACTTC. This encodes CASSHGLGIREQYF.

This clonotype was seen once. The CDR3 sequence: CASSLNRVQDYYGYTF. In DNA form, the CDR3 reads TGTGCCAGCAGCTTGAACAGGGTGCAAGATTACTATGGCTACACCTTC. The gene calls are TRBV5-5 and TRBJ1-2, with D perhaps TRBD1 (6 bases). V lost 1 base, J lost 3 bases, and 16 bases lay in between. The CDR3 spans 16 residues. Germline-derived CDR1 and CDR2 are SGHKS and YYEKEE (reference sequence).

This rearrangement joins TRBV5-5 to TRBJ2-7; D might be TRBD1 (5 bases). The J call may be faulty, since TRBJ2-5 better matches the DNA end. This CDR3 is 15 amino acids long. CDR1 and CDR2 from the germline V gene are SGHKS and YYEKEE (reference sequence). The DNA of the CDR3 is TGTGCCAGCAGCGGGTTTACGCCTACTCAGGGGACCCAGTACTTC. Amino acids: CASSGFTPTQGTQYF.

V usage is TRBV6-1 and J usage is TRBJ1-1; D perhaps matches TRBD1 (6 bases). CDR1 is MNHNS, CDR2 SASEGT, per germline. V was pared by 1 base and J by 5 bases, with 14 bases between. The CDR3 contains 15 residues. The CDR3 is CASSEEGGLGTEAFF. The CDR3 region has the DNA TGTGCCAGCAGTGAAGAGGGGGGGCTGGGGACTGAAGCTTTCTTT.

V and J are TRBV9 and TRBJ2-1; perhaps TRBD1 as D (7 bases). The V gene lost 3 bases and the J gene lost 6 bases, with 37 bases spanning the gap. Germline values: CDR1 SGDLS, CDR2 YYNGEE. There are 22 residues in the CDR3. The CDR3 DNA reads as TGTGCCAGCAGCGCCGTAACAGGGGCTCCTTCACTTAGGCTAGCGAGAAGCAATGAGCAGTTCTTC. Its translation is CASSAVTGAPSLRLARSNEQFF.